Following are 19 T cell receptor beta chains from one sample sequenced in a study of OX40 agonist ivuxolimab in advanced cancers. This table comes from immunoSEQ multiplex PCR, and its TCRdb copy is limited to in-frame clones, with some not included. The sample lists some 25,000 clones, around 76% occurring once. The input for sequencing was CD4+ or CD8+ T cells sorted from blood, taken in a trial of the OX40 agonist ivuxolimab. These receptors came from an adult with an advanced solid tumor such as melanoma, head and neck, liver or kidney cancer.

In regard to this clone: Its ends do not fully match the called genes, so a read error is possible. The sample holds other DNA sequences that translate to the same CDR3. The chain links TRBV5-6 to TRBJ2-1, with a weak D call TRBD2 (7 bases). The CDR3 is 14 amino acids. Germline CDR1 and CDR2: SGHDT and YYEEEE. This chain's CDR3 is CASSPASGGGEQFF. CDR3 DNA: TGTGCTAGCAGCCCCGCCTCGGGGGGCGGTGAGCAGTTCTTC.

The chain uses TRBV6-5 and TRBJ1-4, with TRBD1 identical over 8 bases. Germline CDR1 MNHEY, CDR2 SVGAGI. Trimming at V came to 6 bases and at J to 8 bases, leaving 8 bases not matched to a gene. The CDR3 totals 14 residues. This CDR3 reads CASSFGQGREKLFF. CDR3 DNA: TGTGCCAGCAGCTTCGGACAGGGCCGGGAAAAACTGTTTTTT.

The chain combines TRBV14 with TRBJ2-5; no clear D. In germline, CDR1 is SGHDN, CDR2 FVKESK. The germline V and J ends were trimmed by 4 bases and 9 bases, with 12 bases remaining between them. The CDR3 is 12 amino acids. CDR3 in DNA: TGTGCCAGCAGCCCGTTAGGGTTGTCCCAGTACTTC. Protein: CASSPLGLSQYF. Together with reference TRBV14 and TRBJ2-5, the CDR3 gives the full variable domain: EAGVTQFPSHSVIEKGQTVTLRCDPISGHDNLYWYRRVMGKEIKFLLHFVKESKQDESGMPNNRFLAERTGGTYSTLKVQPAELEDSGVYFCASSPLGLSQYFGPGTRLLVL.

The V and J genes are TRBV5-6 and TRBJ2-7, with D unclear. In germline, CDR1 is SGHDT, CDR2 YYEEEE. The CDR3 sequence is 13 residues long. Trimming shortened V by 4 bases and J by 2 bases, and 10 bases separated the two germline ends. CDR3 in DNA: TGTGCCAGCAGCCCGGGCACGACCTACGAGCAGTACTTC. It is translated as CASSPGTTYEQYF.

The chain is built from TRBV10-3 and TRBJ2-2; 9 positions match TRBD1. Per germline, CDR1 ENHRY and CDR2 SYGVKD. Trimming at V came to 6 bases and at J to 0 bases, leaving 8 bases not matched to a gene. This CDR3 is 17 amino acids long. The CDR3 sequence: CAIRGQGPEANTGELFF. CDR3 nucleotides: TGTGCCATCAGGGGACAGGGCCCAGAGGCGAACACCGGGGAGCTGTTTTTT.

The chain couples TRBV4-2 to TRBJ1-5, with D perhaps matching TRBD1 (5 bases). V gave up 4 bases and J gave up 7 bases, with 14 bases separating them. The CDR3 has 14 residues. The germline V gene encodes CDR1 LGHNA and CDR2 YNFKEQ. The CDR3 is CASSLGGGNQPQHF. The CDR3 DNA reads as TGTGCCAGCAGCCTGGGGGGGGGAAACCAGCCCCAGCATTTT.

V is TRBV9 and J is TRBJ1-1; D is unresolved. CDR3 length equals 12 residues. Germline V CDR1 and CDR2: SGDLS, YYNGEE. V was clipped by 3 bases and J by 2 bases, with 5 bases between them. The CDR3: CASSGTNTEAFF. The CDR3 nucleotides read TGTGCCAGCAGCGGGACCAACACTGAAGCTTTCTTT.

The V and J genes are TRBV5-6 and TRBJ2-7; a weak D match, TRBD1 (8 bases). CDR1 SGHDT and CDR2 YYEEEE come from the germline V gene. V was cut by 0 bases and J by 0 bases, with 19 bases left in between. The CDR3 is 18 amino acids. CDR3 loop: CASSLGYTQGGFSYEQYF. CDR3 coding DNA: TGTGCCAGCAGCTTGGGCTATACACAGGGGGGGTTCTCCTACGAGCAGTACTTC.

The CDR3 DNA reads as TGTGCCAGCAGCTTAGCACAGTCCTACGAGCAGTACTTC. This encodes CASSLAQSYEQYF. The chain couples TRBV7-2 to TRBJ2-7; D remains ambiguous. The V end lost 0 bases, the J end lost 1 base, and 4 bases lay between the germline ends. Germline CDR1 is SGHTA and CDR2 is FQGNSA. The CDR3 totals 13 residues.

CDR3 in amino acids: CASSARDSFEKLFF. CDR3 DNA sequence: TGTGCCAGCAGCGCGCGGGACAGCTTTGAAAAACTGTTTTTT. V and J are TRBV14 and TRBJ1-4; TRBD1 agrees at 7 bases. Germline CDR1 is SGHDN and CDR2 is FVKESK. CDR3 length equals 14 residues. Trimming removed 5 bases from V and 7 bases from J; junction bases left unmatched: 7.

The chain couples TRBV30 to TRBJ1-6, with D possibly being TRBD1 (6 bases). CDR3 length: 13 amino acids. Trimming left V 8 bases short and J 6 bases short, with 14 bases between. Germline loops: CDR1 GTSNPN, CDR2 SVGIG (reference sequence). CDR3 loop: CASATGFNSPLHF. CDR3 coding DNA: TGTGCCAGTGCTACAGGGTTTAATTCACCCCTCCACTTT.

CDR3: CASSGSSGGSTDTQYF. The CDR3 region has the DNA TGTGCCAGCAGCGGATCTAGCGGGGGAAGCACAGATACGCAGTATTTT. The chain is built from TRBV9 and TRBJ2-3; 10 nucleotides agree with TRBD2. The CDR3 is 16 residues long. The V segment lost 3 bases and the J segment 0 bases; nucleotides outside the gene matches: 4. The V gene's germline CDR1 is SGDLS and CDR2 YYNGEE.

The rearrangement uses TRBV5-5 and TRBJ2-1; no clear D gene. V was clipped by 2 bases and J by 4 bases, with 10 bases between them. Germline V gene sequence: CDR1 SGHKS, CDR2 YYEKEE (reference sequence). CDR3 length: 14 residues. This CDR3 reads CASSLEGIYNEQFF. In DNA form, the CDR3 reads TGTGCCAGCAGCTTAGAAGGGATTTACAATGAGCAGTTCTTC.

CDR3 sequence: CASSQTDGSYEQYF. The CDR3 DNA reads as TGCGCCAGCAGCCAAACGGACGGCTCCTACGAGCAGTACTTC. The V gene is TRBV4-3, the J gene TRBJ2-7, with D uncertain. Germline values: CDR1 LGHNA, CDR2 YSLEER. Trimming took 2 bases from V and 0 from J, leaving 8 bases between them. The CDR3 runs 14 residues.

This clone is labeled as medium-sized. The chain is built from TRBV7-3 and TRBJ2-5; D not resolved. In germline, CDR1 is SGHTA, CDR2 FQGTGA. The CDR3 is 13 amino acids. The V end lost 5 bases, the J end lost 5 bases, and 12 bases lay between the germline ends. The CDR3 bases are TGTGCCAGCAGCCCGAACCCAGGCGAGACCCAGTACTTC. Protein product: CASSPNPGETQYF.

The V and J genes are TRBV7-9 and TRBJ2-7, with 8 bases fitting TRBD1. V trimming: 7 bases; J trimming: 2 bases; junction bases outside the gene matches: 7. Looked up from germline, CDR1 is SEHNR and CDR2 is FQNEAQ (reference sequence). The CDR3 length is 14 residues. The CDR3 DNA sequence: TGTGCCAGCACCACACCGGGACAGGCCTACGAGCAGTACTTC. Its translation is CASTTPGQAYEQYF.

The chain links TRBV27 to TRBJ1-1, with unresolved D. The CDR3 has 13 residues. Germline assignment: CDR1 MNHEY and CDR2 SMNVEV (reference sequence). Trimming left V 2 bases short and J 1 base short, with 5 bases between. Here the CDR3 DNA reads TGTGCCAGCAGTTTACCAGGGAACACTGAAGCTTTCTTT. It codes for CASSLPGNTEAFF.

This rearrangement joins TRBV7-8 to TRBJ1-2; TRBD1 aligns across 11 bases. The CDR3 consists of 16 residues. The V segment lost 5 bases and the J segment 6 bases; nucleotides outside the gene matches: 11. Germline values: CDR1 SGHVS, CDR2 FQNEAQ. CDR3 nucleotide sequence: TGTGCCAGCAGCCTTAGGACAGGGGGCGTATCTCATGGCTACACCTTC. Translated, it gives CASSLRTGGVSHGYTF.

CDR3 in DNA: TGTGCCACCAGCAGAGGGACAGTCGGGGAGACCCAGTACTTC. The encoded protein is CATSRGTVGETQYF. This chain joins TRBV15 and TRBJ2-5; D perhaps matches TRBD1 (6 bases). The V and J ends lost 1 base and 5 bases respectively, with 11 bases between them. Germline V gene data show CDR1 as LNHNV and CDR2 as YYDKDF (reference sequence). This CDR3 is 14 amino acids long.